These 7 T cell receptor beta chains originate from one sample sequenced in a study of a mutant IDH1 vaccine in newly diagnosed glioma. Sequencing was performed with immunoSEQ multiplex PCR; in TCRdb, only in-frame clones are kept and a portion is missing. The sample records 25,000 to 30,000 clones, about 90% being singletons. Time point specified: week 5, during vaccination. Mutant IDH1 20-mer peptide, at 300 ug, made up each vaccine dose, with topical imiquimod. What these receptors recognize is not known. The source was peripheral blood mononuclear cells (PBMCs), collected from a glioma patient whose treatment included an IDH1 peptide vaccine. The receptors stem from a woman between 40 and 55 years old with glioma. Some clones in this sample may be carry-over from other donors' samples.

This chain uses TRBV4-3 with TRBJ1-2, with unresolved D. CDR3 length: 15 residues. V was clipped by 1 base and J by 1 base, with 10 bases between them. Germline V gives CDR1 LGHNA, CDR2 YSLEER. CDR3 nucleotides: TGCGCCAGCAGCCAAGTTGCTAACAGTAACTATGGCTACACCTTC. Translation gives CASSQVANSNYGYTF.

This chain joins TRBV11-2 and TRBJ2-3; D gene ambiguous. The CDR3 length is 13 residues. CDR1 SGHAT and CDR2 FQNNGV come from the germline V gene. The V gene lost 2 bases and the J gene lost 5 bases, with 8 bases spanning the gap. Here the CDR3 reads CASSLMARDTQYF. The CDR3 nucleotides are TGTGCCAGCAGCTTAATGGCGAGAGATACGCAGTATTTT.

The chain is built from TRBV7-3 and TRBJ1-2; no reliable D call. Trimming took off 5 bases at V and 2 bases at J, with 12 bases between the two ends. Germline V CDR1 and CDR2: SGHTA, FQGTGA. The CDR3 consists of 14 residues. CDR3 DNA: TGTGCCAGCAGCCCTGGTTCGGAGAACTATGGCTACACCTTC. It specifies CASSPGSENYGYTF.

The CDR3 region is CARYPGNTEAFF. CDR3 bases: TGTGCCAGATACCCAGGGAACACTGAAGCTTTCTTT. The V and J genes are TRBV27 and TRBJ1-1, with D uncertain. This CDR3 has 12 residues. V was shortened by 9 bases and J by 1 base, with 9 bases between the two germline ends. Germline V gene data show CDR1 as MNHEY and CDR2 as SMNVEV (reference sequence).

In its sample, this clone was seen once. This chain links TRBV4-3 with TRBJ1-2; D is unresolved. The CDR3 covers 16 residues. Germline V lookup: CDR1 LGHNA, CDR2 YSLEER. V shed 0 bases and J shed 6 bases, with 17 bases lying between them. The CDR3 reads CASSQEIRTPYHGYTF. In DNA form, the CDR3 reads TGCGCCAGCAGCCAAGAGATCCGGACTCCCTACCATGGCTACACCTTC.

The rearrangement joins TRBV6-1 to TRBJ1-1; possible D gene TRBD1, 5 bases. CDR3 length: 13 amino acids. Per the germline V gene, CDR1 is MNHNS and CDR2 is SASEGT. V was shortened by 6 bases and J by 11 bases, with 19 bases between the two germline ends. The CDR3: CASRERQILAAFF. CDR3 DNA: TGTGCCAGCAGAGAGCGACAGATACTTGCTGCTTTCTTT.

V is TRBV27 and J is TRBJ2-7; D perhaps matches TRBD2 (6 bases). Germline V gene data show CDR1 as MNHEY and CDR2 as SMNVEV (reference sequence). Trimming left V 7 bases short and J 4 bases short, with 17 bases between. This CDR3 is built from 14 residues. CDR3 nucleotides: TGTGCCAGCACCGCGACTAGTTGGGATTACGAGCAGTACTTC. Residues: CASTATSWDYEQYF.